The 17 T cell receptor beta chains given below trace back to one sample, sequenced in a study of breast tumors, draining lymph nodes, adjacent tissues. TCRdb reprocessed the multiplex PCR reads with MiXCR, giving one entry per CDR3 protein. Among approximately 130,000 distinct CDR3 sequences, roughly 20% were seen once, and the ten largest hold roughly 2.2%. Axillary draining lymph nodes of breast cancer patients supplied the node samples. Sequenced: axillary lymph node tissue. The receptors derive from a female donor with breast cancer. Some clones in this sample may be carry-over from other donors' samples.

The chain recombines TRBV20-1 with TRBJ2-1, with D tentatively TRBD1 (6 bases). The ends were cut back, 8 bases at V and 9 bases at J, with 26 bases in the middle. This CDR3 is built from 15 residues. Germline loops: CDR1 DFQATT, CDR2 SNEGSKA (reference sequence). The CDR3 here is CSTTQGLPYGGEQFF. The CDR3 DNA sequence: TGCAGTACTACCCAGGGGCTACCTTATGGAGGTGAGCAGTTCTTC.

This clonotype was observed at least ten times. The CDR3 loop is CAWTREGGYEQFF. The CDR3 DNA reads TGTGCCTGGACGCGGGAGGGGGGATATGAGCAGTTCTTC. V is TRBV30 and J is TRBJ2-1; 9 bases are shared with TRBD2. Per germline, CDR1 GTSNPN and CDR2 SVGIG (reference sequence). The CDR3 spans 13 residues. Trimming cost V 4 bases and J 8 bases; bases outside gene matches: 6. Complete variable domain (other parts from reference TRBV30 and TRBJ2-1): SQTIHQWPATLVQPVGSPLSLECTVEGTSNPNLYWYRQAAGRGLQLLFYSVGIGQISSEVPQNLSASRPQDRQFILSSKKLLLSDSGFYLCAWTREGGYEQFFGPGTRLTVL.

This clonotype was detected ten times or more. V gene TRBV30 combines with J gene TRBJ2-1, with D possibly matching TRBD2 (6 bases). CDR1 and CDR2 from the germline V gene are GTSNPN and SVGIG (reference sequence). Trimming pared 3 bases from V and 5 bases from J, leaving 14 bases between. This CDR3 region has 14 residues. The DNA of the CDR3 is TGTGCCTGGAGCCTCTGGGACTTGCACAATGAGCAGTTCTTC. Protein product: CAWSLWDLHNEQFF.

In its sample, this clonotype was seen many times. The chain is built from TRBV19 and TRBJ2-2, with a weak D call TRBD2 (5 bases). V was pared by 4 bases and J by 2 bases, with 17 bases between. This CDR3 contains 17 residues. CDR1 and CDR2 (germline): LNHDA, SQIVND (reference sequence). CDR3 nucleotides: TGTGCCAGTAGTAAGGGATTACGGACTTCTAACACCGGGGAGCTGTTTTTT. Translating gives CASSKGLRTSNTGELFF.

This clonotype has ten or more counts. V usage is TRBV7-8 and J usage is TRBJ1-5, with D perhaps matching TRBD1 (5 bases). Germline CDR1 and CDR2: SGHVS and FQNEAQ. The length of the CDR3 is 15 residues. V was shortened by 6 bases and J by 1 base, with 13 bases between the two germline ends. In DNA, the CDR3 is TGTGCCAGCAGGTCCGGGACCGGGAGCAATCAGCCCCAGCATTTT. Residues: CASRSGTGSNQPQHF.

The chain links TRBV9 to TRBJ2-1; D might be TRBD1 or TRBD2, each matching 5 bases. The germline V gene has CDR1 SGDLS and CDR2 YYNGEE. The CDR3 is made up of 18 amino acids. V was shortened by 7 bases and J by 1 base, with 24 bases between the two germline ends. The CDR3 protein is CASGARGGLAGSYNEQFF. CDR3 nucleotide sequence: TGTGCCAGCGGCGCCCGTGGGGGTCTAGCAGGATCCTACAATGAGCAGTTCTTC.

The chain has TRBV20-1 and TRBJ1-2; a weak D match, TRBD1 (6 bases). The CDR3 length is 13 residues. Germline V gene data show CDR1 as DFQATT and CDR2 as SNEGSKA (reference sequence). V shed 7 bases and J shed 8 bases, with 20 bases lying between them. CDR3 DNA sequence: TGCAGTGTCCAGACAGGACCTTGGAGGGGCTACACCTTC. Encoded protein: CSVQTGPWRGYTF.

This clonotype came up many times. This sequence joins TRBV5-8 and TRBJ1-2, with TRBD1 as a possible D gene (6 bases). Germline lookup yields CDR1 SGHTS and CDR2 YDEGEE. V lost 4 bases to trimming and J lost 8 bases, with 18 bases between them. The CDR3 runs to 14 residues. CDR3 nucleotide sequence: TGTGCCAGCAGCCGCATACAGGGAAAGGGCGGCTACACCTTC. This translates into CASSRIQGKGGYTF.

This clonotype was seen ten or more times. The chain uses TRBV9 and TRBJ2-1; 8 bases align to TRBD2. V lost 0 bases and J lost 4; bases outside the gene matches: 3. The CDR3 loop spans 15 amino acids. The germline CDR1 and CDR2 sequences are SGDLS and YYNGEE. CDR3 DNA: TGTGCCAGCAGCGTAGTTACTAGCGGATACAATGAGCAGTTCTTC. Amino acid sequence: CASSVVTSGYNEQFF.

Only a few counts were recorded for this clonotype. V is TRBV2 and J is TRBJ2-1; 10 bases line up with TRBD2. After removal of 7 bases from V and 7 bases from J, the junction contained 7 bases not matched to a gene. Germline lookup yields CDR1 SNHLY and CDR2 FYNNEI. This CDR3 spans 14 amino acids. The CDR3 region is CASKPSGSSNEQFF. The CDR3 nucleotides are TGTGCCAGCAAGCCTAGCGGGAGTAGTAATGAGCAGTTCTTC.

V and J are TRBV5-6 and TRBJ1-2; D uncertain. Deletions cut 4 bases from V and 8 bases from J, with 12 bases between. CDR3 length: 12 amino acids. CDR1 is SGHDT and CDR2 is YYEEEE in the germline V gene. The CDR3 DNA reads as TGTGCCAGCAGCCACGGCCAAGGGGGCTACACCTTC. It is translated as CASSHGQGGYTF.

This clonotype came up many times. The chain recombines TRBV20-1 with TRBJ2-7; 10 positions match TRBD2. Trimming took 5 bases from V and 5 from J; bases not matched to a gene: 6. The CDR3 sequence is 13 residues long. CDR1 is DFQATT and CDR2 is SNEGSKA in the germline V gene (reference sequence). The DNA for the CDR3 is TGCAGTGCTTCCCCGGGACTAGCGAACGAGCAGTACTTC. It encodes CSASPGLANEQYF.

This clonotype was counted at least ten times. CDR3 residues: CASSYQIPGQGSSYEQYF. The DNA for the CDR3 is TGTGCCAGCAGTTACCAAATACCGGGACAGGGGAGCTCCTACGAGCAGTACTTC. The chain couples TRBV6-5 to TRBJ2-7; 10 bases match TRBD1. In germline, CDR1 is MNHEY, CDR2 SVGAGI. The CDR3 runs to 18 residues. With 2 bases clipped from V and 0 bases from J, the junction kept 10 bases outside the gene matches.

The chain employs TRBV6-1 and TRBJ2-1; TRBD2 matches 9 bases. V shed 7 bases, J shed 4 bases, and the junction held 8 bases outside the gene matches. Germline CDR1 is MNHNS and CDR2 is SASEGT. This CDR3 is 15 amino acids long. CDR3 in DNA: TGTGCCAGCACTGATAGCGCGGGGGGGTACAATGAGCAGTTCTTC. Amino acid sequence: CASTDSAGGYNEQFF.

This clonotype was observed at least ten times. This chain uses TRBV9 with TRBJ2-7; TRBD2 agrees at 8 bases. Trimming cost V 4 bases and J 5 bases; bases outside gene matches: 11. The CDR3 has 15 amino acids. Germline V gene data show CDR1 as SGDLS and CDR2 as YYNGEE. The CDR3 here is CASSLGGTSQHEQYF. The CDR3 coding sequence is TGTGCCAGCAGCTTAGGCGGGACTAGTCAGCACGAGCAGTACTTC.

This clonotype occurred once. This chain joins TRBV20-1 and TRBJ2-2; a possible D gene is TRBD2 (5 bases). CDR1 is DFQATT, CDR2 SNEGSKA, per germline (reference sequence). V lost 4 bases and J 5 bases, leaving 20 bases between the germline ends. The CDR3 has 16 amino acids. The CDR3 is CSATKHGVRGTGELFF. CDR3 coding DNA: TGCAGTGCTACCAAACATGGGGTCCGCGGGACCGGGGAGCTGTTTTTT.

As concerns this clonotype: Given a much more abundant clone one base away, this may be a read error. The conserved phenylalanine or tryptophan normally closing the CDR3 is absent here, so this likely arose from a read error. This chain uses TRBV6-5 with TRBJ1-2; D perhaps matches TRBD1 (6 bases). Germline V gene lookup returns CDR1 MNHEY and CDR2 SVGAGI. Trimming pared 0 bases from V and 2 bases from J, leaving 10 bases between. The CDR3 consists of 15 residues. CDR3 in DNA: TGTGCCAGCAGTTACTCATCAGGGGCGAACTATGGCTACACCCTC. Protein sequence: CASSYSSGANYGYTL.